This T cell receptor (beta chain) stems from a study of blood T cells in healthy people across ages. Study results and caveats: More naive CD4+ cells and higher diversity marked long-lived donors relative to aged donors.

Germline CDR1 LGHDT, CDR2 YNNKEL (reference sequence). Trimming removed 0 bases from V and 6 bases from J, with 5 bases in between. There are 13 residues in the CDR3. Alongside a J-beta primer mix, a sample-barcoded 5' primer served in a second PCR lasting roughly 7 to 11 cycles. TCRdb called the 5' RACE reads again in MiXCR, with one record for every CDR3 protein. In the table there are about 1.5 million distinct CDR3 sequences, roughly 40% of which are singletons. On this clonotype itself: The antigen is undetermined.

This receptor was identified in a woman aged 18-35 years in good health. The chain carries TRBV3-1 and TRBJ2-2; D not certain. Sequenced input: blood. The CDR3 is CASSQDAPGELFF. CDR3 in DNA: TGTGCCAGCAGCCAAGATGCCCCCGGGGAGCTGTTTTTT.